This passage covers 22 T cell receptor beta chains from one sample sequenced in a study of cytomegalovirus exposure and HLA in healthy donors (dated by TCRdb to 2017 to 2019). The library relied on the immunoSEQ multiplex PCR assay. For the multiplex PCR, a mixture combining 60 forward primers for TCR Vbeta segments and 13 reverse primers for TCR Jbeta segments was used. This is the immuneACCESS table as TCRdb keeps it, with only in-frame sequences that have V and J called. A part of the clones is gone; compared with another copy, unresolved V genes explain less than half, and the rest is unexplained. The sample's records list about 64,000 clones. Jointly, the top ten make up approximately 4% of the sample. Input material: PBMCs. The receptors shown here come from a woman between 18 and 30 years old in good health and CMV-seronegative.

The V gene is TRBV30, the J gene TRBJ2-2; 7 bases are shared with TRBD2. Per germline, CDR1 GTSNPN and CDR2 SVGIG (reference sequence). V lost 2 bases to trimming and J lost 4 bases; unmatched junction nucleotides: 10. The CDR3 is 16 amino acids. The CDR3 loop is CAWSRGSGASTGELFF. The CDR3 bases are TGTGCCTGGAGTCGGGGAAGCGGGGCATCCACCGGGGAGCTGTTTTTT.

J is TRBJ2-7 and V is TRBV7-2; the match to TRBD1 covers 7 bases. This CDR3 is 14 amino acids long. V shed 5 bases, J shed 0 bases, and the junction held 4 bases outside the gene matches. CDR1 is SGHTA, CDR2 FQGNSA, per germline. The DNA of the CDR3 is TGTGCCAGCAGCAACCGGGACAGCTCCTACGAGCAGTACTTC. Its protein is CASSNRDSSYEQYF. Complete variable domain (other parts from reference TRBV7-2 and TRBJ2-7): GAGVSQSPSNKVTEKGKDVELRCDPISGHTALYWYRQSLGQGLEFLIYFQGNSAPDKSGLPSDRFSAERTGGSVSTLTIQRTQQEDSAVYLCASSNRDSSYEQYFGPGTRLTVT.

The chain links TRBV11-3 to TRBJ1-2, with 7 bases that match TRBD1. The CDR3 has 14 amino acids. Per the germline V gene, CDR1 is SGHNT and CDR2 is YENEEA. Unmatched junction bases numbered 7, after V lost 4 bases and J lost 5 bases. CDR3 sequence: CASSSGAGQYGYTF. The CDR3 nucleotides are TGTGCCAGCAGCTCGGGGGCGGGACAGTATGGCTACACCTTC.

The chain employs TRBV19 and TRBJ1-2; 12 bases fit TRBD1. Germline V CDR1 and CDR2: LNHDA, SQIVND (reference sequence). V lost 5 bases and J lost 1; bases outside the gene matches: 11. The CDR3 is made up of 18 amino acids. The CDR3 bases are TGTGCCAGTAGTGCCCTCCGGGGACAGGGGGCGGTTAACTATGGCTACACCTTC. It specifies CASSALRGQGAVNYGYTF.

The chain links TRBV25-1 to TRBJ2-1; D might be TRBD2 (6 bases). The V and J ends lost 3 bases and 7 bases respectively, with 22 bases between them. Germline V gives CDR1 MGHDK, CDR2 SYGVNS. The CDR3 is 17 residues long. CDR3 residues: CASSDSGRLDGSNEQFF. DNA for the CDR3: TGTGCCAGCAGTGATTCCGGGAGACTAGACGGGTCGAATGAGCAGTTCTTC.

The chain is built from TRBV4-1 and TRBJ1-5; D gene unclear. The CDR3 is 16 residues long. Germline V CDR1 and CDR2: MGHRA, YSYEKL. V was pared by 0 bases and J by 1 base, with 10 bases between. In DNA, the CDR3 is TGCGCCAGCAGCCAAGATCTGGGCGGGAGCAATCAGCCCCAGCATTTT. This translates into CASSQDLGGSNQPQHF.

CDR3 DNA: TGTGCCAGCAGCGTGAGAGGAGGGGATTTCTATGGCTACACCTTC. Translated, it gives CASSVRGGDFYGYTF. This sequence joins TRBV9 and TRBJ1-2, with D possibly TRBD1 on 5 matching bases. The CDR3 has 15 amino acids. The V gene lost 2 bases and the J gene lost 4 bases, with 15 bases spanning the gap. Germline lookup yields CDR1 SGDLS and CDR2 YYNGEE.

The genes are TRBV14 and TRBJ2-7; 8 bases map to TRBD2. The CDR3 sequence is 17 residues long. Germline CDR1 reads SGHDN; CDR2 reads FVKESK. Losses at the gene ends were 2 bases for V and 2 bases for J; bases not matched to a gene: 11. CDR3 amino acids: CASSQLLSGEATYEQYF. The CDR3 nucleotides are TGTGCCAGCAGCCAACTCCTTAGCGGGGAGGCGACCTACGAGCAGTACTTC. Variable domain in full (rest from reference TRBV14 and TRBJ2-7): EAGVTQFPSHSVIEKGQTVTLRCDPISGHDNLYWYRRVMGKEIKFLLHFVKESKQDESGMPNNRFLAERTGGTYSTLKVQPAELEDSGVYFCASSQLLSGEATYEQYFGPGTRLTVT.

The genes are TRBV7-9 and TRBJ1-4; D is uncertain. Trimming removed 6 bases from V and 2 bases from J, with 16 bases in between. Looked up from germline, CDR1 is SEHNR and CDR2 is FQNEAQ (reference sequence). The CDR3 runs 16 residues. The CDR3 loop is CASRIVRGETNEKLFF. The CDR3 region has the DNA TGTGCCAGCAGAATCGTACGCGGGGAGACTAATGAAAAACTGTTTTTT.

The V call is TRBV18, the J call TRBJ2-1, with 9 bases fitting TRBD2. CDR1 and CDR2 from the germline V gene are KGHSH and LQKENI. Trimming at V came to 3 bases and at J to 0 bases, leaving 0 bases not matched to a gene. The CDR3 totals 15 residues. CDR3 loop: CASSPRGGSYNEQFF. CDR3 nucleotides: TGTGCCAGCTCACCGCGGGGGGGCTCCTACAATGAGCAGTTCTTC.

CDR3 DNA: TGCGCCAGCAGGCAGGGCTCCTACGAGCAGTACTTC. It yields the protein CASRQGSYEQYF. This chain links TRBV10-2 with TRBJ2-7, with a tentative D call TRBD1 (5 bases). The ends were cut back, 6 bases at V and 0 bases at J, with 6 bases in the middle. Germline loops: CDR1 WSHSY, CDR2 SAAADI. The CDR3 is 12 residues long.

The J gene is TRBJ1-2, the V gene TRBV5-1, with TRBD1 matching 8 bases. V lost 4 bases to trimming and J lost 8 bases; unmatched junction nucleotides: 4. The germline gives CDR1 SGHRS, CDR2 YFSETQ. This CDR3 has 12 residues. The CDR3 loop is CASSPGGGGYTF. The CDR3 region has the DNA TGCGCCAGCAGCCCAGGGGGCGGCGGCTACACCTTC.

For this clone: Other DNA sequences in this sample translate to the same CDR3. This chain links TRBV5-1 with TRBJ1-2, with TRBD1 matching 7 bases. The junction had 5 bases not matched to a gene; V was cut back by 4 bases and J by 5 bases. Germline CDR1 and CDR2: SGHRS and YFSETQ. The CDR3 length is 13 residues. The CDR3 coding sequence is TGCGCCAGCAGCCTAGGGACAGCGTATGGCTACACCTTC. Translating it yields CASSLGTAYGYTF.

V gene TRBV27 combines with J gene TRBJ1-2; 11 bases map to TRBD1. Germline assignment: CDR1 MNHEY and CDR2 SMNVEV (reference sequence). With V trimmed by 6 bases and J by 4 bases, 4 bases remained unmatched. The CDR3 is made up of 14 amino acids. This CDR3 is CASSGQGASYGYTF. The CDR3 DNA sequence: TGTGCCAGCAGCGGACAGGGGGCATCCTATGGCTACACCTTC.

This rearrangement joins TRBV4-1 to TRBJ1-2; 7 positions match TRBD1. The J segment lost 6 bases and the V segment lost 6 bases, leaving 10 bases of the junction unmatched. Germline CDR1 reads MGHRA; CDR2 reads YSYEKL. This CDR3 comprises 14 residues. In DNA form, the CDR3 reads TGCGCCAGCAGTAAACCAGGGGGACTGAATGGCTACACCTTC. Protein: CASSKPGGLNGYTF.

The chain uses TRBV20-1 and TRBJ1-1; 7 bases match TRBD1. Germline CDR1 DFQATT, CDR2 SNEGSKA (reference sequence). The CDR3 is made up of 11 amino acids. Trimming removed 5 bases from V and 10 bases from J; junction bases left unmatched: 7. The CDR3 region is CSADRELRAFF. In DNA, the CDR3 is TGCAGTGCTGACAGGGAACTCAGAGCTTTCTTT.

The rearrangement uses TRBV7-9 and TRBJ1-2, with 7 bases that match TRBD1. Germline lookup yields CDR1 SEHNR and CDR2 FQNEAQ (reference sequence). The V gene end was trimmed by 1 base and the J gene end by 4 bases; junction bases not matched to a gene: 9. The CDR3 runs to 16 residues. CDR3 sequence: CASSLGAGGSSYGYTF. CDR3 coding DNA: TGTGCCAGCAGCTTAGGAGCAGGGGGATCGAGCTATGGCTACACCTTC. The whole variable domain, filled in from reference TRBV7-9 and TRBJ1-2, reads DTGVSQNPRHKITKRGQNVTFRCDPISEHNRLYWYRQTLGQGPEFLTYFQNEAQLEKSRLLSDRFSAERPKGSFSTLEIQRTEQGDSAMYLCASSLGAGGSSYGYTFGSGTRLTVV.

Note on this clone: The junction and the germline gene differ at one end; a read error may be behind it. V gene TRBV30 combines with J gene TRBJ2-3; 8 bases map to TRBD2. Germline V gene sequence: CDR1 GTSNPN, CDR2 SVGIG (reference sequence). This CDR3 comprises 16 residues. CDR3 region: CARSRTGGGSLNTQYF. Written as DNA, the CDR3 is TGTGCCCGGAGCCGGACGGGCGGGGGGTCCTTGAATACGCAGTATTTT. Together with reference TRBV30 and TRBJ2-3, the CDR3 gives the full variable domain: SQTIHQWPATLVQPVGSPLSLECTVEGTSNPNLYWYRQAAGRGLQLLFYSVGIGQISSEVPQNLSASRPQDRQFILSSKKLLLSDSGFYLCARSRTGGGSLNTQYFGPGTRLTVL.

The V call is TRBV7-2, the J call TRBJ2-7; no clear D gene. Germline values: CDR1 SGHTA, CDR2 FQGNSA. V was clipped by 5 bases and J by 3 bases, with 17 bases between them. This CDR3 contains 15 residues. CDR3 sequence reads: CASSPQTLADYEQYF. CDR3 coding DNA: TGTGCCAGCAGCCCGCAAACTCTTGCGGACTACGAGCAGTACTTC.

The gene calls are TRBV7-8 and TRBJ2-1; possible D gene TRBD2, 5 bases. The germline V gene has CDR1 SGHVS and CDR2 FQNEAQ. This CDR3 contains 14 residues. Trimming took 4 bases from V and 10 from J, leaving 17 bases between them. The CDR3 DNA is TGTGCCAGCAGCTCCCCGCGGGCGGCGCCAGAGCAGTTCTTC. Residues: CASSSPRAAPEQFF.

This rearrangement joins TRBV6-1 to TRBJ2-1, with D maybe TRBD2 (5 bases). The CDR3 contains 15 residues. Trimming shortened V by 3 bases and J by 2 bases, and 11 bases separated the two germline ends. Germline CDR1 and CDR2: MNHNS and SASEGT. In DNA form, the CDR3 reads TGTGCCAGCAGTGACCCGGGAACCACCTACAATGAGCAGTTCTTC. This sequence encodes CASSDPGTTYNEQFF.

The gene calls are TRBV18 and TRBJ1-6, with D perhaps TRBD1 (6 bases). The germline V gene has CDR1 KGHSH and CDR2 LQKENI. The CDR3 has 15 amino acids. Trimming took off 3 bases at V and 9 bases at J, with 15 bases between the two ends. In nucleotides, the CDR3 is TGTGCCAGCTCACCTAGGGGGAGTTATGTTTCACCCCTCCACTTT. Translation gives CASSPRGSYVSPLHF. Based on the CDR3 plus reference TRBV18 and TRBJ1-6, the full variable domain is NAGVMQNPRHLVRRRGQEARLRCSPMKGHSHVYWYRQLPEEGLKFMVYLQKENIIDESGMPKERFSAEFPKEGPSILRIQQVVRGDSAAYFCASSPRGSYVSPLHFGNGTRLTVT.